A single sample gave rise to the 2 T cell receptor beta chains below, sequenced in a study of T cell responses to AZD1222 COVID-19 vaccine (dated by TCRdb to the early 2020s). This specimen's time point label, per the study, means: baseline before first vaccination. Sample treatment or condition, as interpreted from the label and publication: meningococcal conjugate vaccine given as trial control. The library was made by the immunoSEQ multiplex PCR assay. What TCRdb holds here is the immuneACCESS table cut down to in-frame rearrangements. Part of the clones is not present; checked against another copy, under half of the missing clones reflect an unresolved V gene, and the others are unexplained. For this sample the table gives some 100,000 clones, of which roughly 86% were detected only once. The ten largest clonotypes hold roughly 13% of the sample. This material consisted of peripheral blood, taken on day 0 of MenACWY control vaccination. The source is an adult in good health.

The V gene is TRBV5-1, the J gene TRBJ2-1; maybe TRBD1 (5 bases). CDR1 is SGHRS, CDR2 YFSETQ, per germline. The CDR3 loop spans 15 amino acids. The germline V and J ends were trimmed by 7 bases and 2 bases, with 16 bases remaining between them. The CDR3 is CASSAVTGPYNEQFF. CDR3 DNA sequence: TGCGCCAGCTCGGCCGTTACAGGACCCTACAATGAGCAGTTCTTC. Variable domain in full (rest from reference TRBV5-1 and TRBJ2-1): KAGVTQTPRYLIKTRGQQVTLSCSPISGHRSVSWYQQTPGQGLQFLFEYFSETQRNKGNFPGRFSGRQFSNSRSEMNVSTLELGDSALYLCASSAVTGPYNEQFFGPGTRLTVL.

J is TRBJ2-2 and V is TRBV30, with D possibly matching TRBD2 (6 bases). Germline V gives CDR1 GTSNPN, CDR2 SVGIG (reference sequence). V was pared by 0 bases and J by 3 bases, with 11 bases between. The CDR3 is 15 amino acids. Here the CDR3 reads CAWSVMGEDTGELFF. Written as DNA, the CDR3 is TGTGCCTGGAGTGTTATGGGGGAGGACACCGGGGAGCTGTTTTTT. Using reference TRBV30 and TRBJ2-2 for the parts outside the CDR3, the full variable domain is SQTIHQWPATLVQPVGSPLSLECTVEGTSNPNLYWYRQAAGRGLQLLFYSVGIGQISSEVPQNLSASRPQDRQFILSSKKLLLSDSGFYLCAWSVMGEDTGELFFGEGSRLTVL.